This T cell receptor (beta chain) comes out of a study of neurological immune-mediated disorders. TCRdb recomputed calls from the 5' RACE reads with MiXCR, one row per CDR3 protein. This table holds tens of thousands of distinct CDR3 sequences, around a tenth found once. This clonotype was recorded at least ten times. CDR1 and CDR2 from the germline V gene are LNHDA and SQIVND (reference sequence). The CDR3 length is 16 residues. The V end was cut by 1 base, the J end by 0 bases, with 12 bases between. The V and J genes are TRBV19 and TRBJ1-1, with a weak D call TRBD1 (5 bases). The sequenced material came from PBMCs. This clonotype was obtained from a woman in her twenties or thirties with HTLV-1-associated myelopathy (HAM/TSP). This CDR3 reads CASSIVLAGLNTEAFF. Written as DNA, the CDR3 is TGTGCCAGTAGTATAGTCCTTGCAGGGTTGAACACTGAAGCTTTCTTT.